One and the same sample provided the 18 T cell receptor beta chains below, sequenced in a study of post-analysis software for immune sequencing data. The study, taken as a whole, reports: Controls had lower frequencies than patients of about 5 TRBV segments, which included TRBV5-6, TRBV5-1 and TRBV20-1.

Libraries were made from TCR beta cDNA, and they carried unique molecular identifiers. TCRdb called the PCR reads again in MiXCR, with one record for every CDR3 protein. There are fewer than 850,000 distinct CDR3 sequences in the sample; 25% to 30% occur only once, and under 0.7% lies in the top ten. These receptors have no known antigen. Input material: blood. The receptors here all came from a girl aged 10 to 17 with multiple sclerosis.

The CDR3 here is CASSVAAGSTDTQYF. In DNA form, the CDR3 reads TGTGCCAGCAGCGTAGCTGCAGGAAGCACAGATACGCAGTATTTT. V is TRBV9 and J is TRBJ2-3; D not certain. Trimming pared 0 bases from V and 0 bases from J, leaving 8 bases between. The germline V gene has CDR1 SGDLS and CDR2 YYNGEE. This CDR3 is 15 amino acids long.

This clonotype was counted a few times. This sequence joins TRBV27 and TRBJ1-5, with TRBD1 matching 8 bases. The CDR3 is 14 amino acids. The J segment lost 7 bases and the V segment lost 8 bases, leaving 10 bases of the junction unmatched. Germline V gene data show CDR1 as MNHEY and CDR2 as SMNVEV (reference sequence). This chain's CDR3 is CASGIQGVKQPQHF. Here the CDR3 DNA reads TGTGCCAGCGGGATACAGGGGGTGAAGCAGCCCCAGCATTTT.

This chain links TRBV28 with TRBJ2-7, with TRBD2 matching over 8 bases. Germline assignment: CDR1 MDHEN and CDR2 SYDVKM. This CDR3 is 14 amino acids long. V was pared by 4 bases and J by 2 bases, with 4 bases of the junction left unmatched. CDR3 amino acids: CASSSAGGPYEQYF. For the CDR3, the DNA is TGTGCCAGCAGTTCGGCGGGAGGTCCCTACGAGCAGTACTTC.

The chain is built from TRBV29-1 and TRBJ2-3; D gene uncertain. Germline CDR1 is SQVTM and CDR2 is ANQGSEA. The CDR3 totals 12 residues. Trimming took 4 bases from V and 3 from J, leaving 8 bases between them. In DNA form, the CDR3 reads TGCAGCGTTGTGGCCGCAACAGATACGCAGTATTTT. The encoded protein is CSVVAATDTQYF.

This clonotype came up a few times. CDR3 coding DNA: TGTGCCAGCAGTTTTGGCAGGGGGGGAGGGACTGAAGCTTTCTTT. Translation: CASSFGRGGGTEAFF. The genes are TRBV12-3 or TRBV12-4 and TRBJ1-1; the match to TRBD1 covers 7 bases. J lost 5 bases, V lost 3 bases, and 9 bases had no gene match. This CDR3 comprises 15 residues.

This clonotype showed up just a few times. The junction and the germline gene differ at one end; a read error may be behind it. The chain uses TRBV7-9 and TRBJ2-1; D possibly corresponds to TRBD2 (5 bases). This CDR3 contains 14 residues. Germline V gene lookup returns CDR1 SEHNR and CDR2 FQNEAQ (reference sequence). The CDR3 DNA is TGTGCCAGCAGTTTAGGGAGCGGTCTGAGGGAGCAGTTCTTC. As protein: CASSLGSGLREQFF.

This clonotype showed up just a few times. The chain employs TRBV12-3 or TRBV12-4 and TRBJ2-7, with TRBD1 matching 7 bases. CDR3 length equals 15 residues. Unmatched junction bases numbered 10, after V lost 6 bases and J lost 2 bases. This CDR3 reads CASRLGVGGAYEQYF. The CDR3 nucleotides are TGTGCCAGCAGACTAGGGGTAGGGGGCGCCTACGAGCAGTACTTC.

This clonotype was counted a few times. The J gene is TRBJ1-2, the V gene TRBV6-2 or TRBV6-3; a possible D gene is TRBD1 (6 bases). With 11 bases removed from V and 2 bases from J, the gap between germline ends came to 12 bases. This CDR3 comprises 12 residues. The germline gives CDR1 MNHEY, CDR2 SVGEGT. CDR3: CAAAQGNYGYTF. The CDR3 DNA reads TGTGCCGCGGCGCAGGGGAACTATGGCTACACCTTC.

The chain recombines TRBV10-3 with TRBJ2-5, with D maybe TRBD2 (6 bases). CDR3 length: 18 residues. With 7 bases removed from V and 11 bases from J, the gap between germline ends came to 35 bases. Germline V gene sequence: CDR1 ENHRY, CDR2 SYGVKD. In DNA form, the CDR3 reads TGTGCCATCAAAAACGGGCAGGGAGGCCACCCAGTAGGCAATGAGCAGTACTTC. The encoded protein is CAIKNGQGGHPVGNEQYF.

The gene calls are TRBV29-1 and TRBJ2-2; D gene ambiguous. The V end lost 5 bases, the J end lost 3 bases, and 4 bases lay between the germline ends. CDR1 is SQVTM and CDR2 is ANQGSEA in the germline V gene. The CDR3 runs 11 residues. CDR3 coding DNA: TGCAGCGTTTTATACACCGGGGAGCTGTTTTTT. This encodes CSVLYTGELFF.

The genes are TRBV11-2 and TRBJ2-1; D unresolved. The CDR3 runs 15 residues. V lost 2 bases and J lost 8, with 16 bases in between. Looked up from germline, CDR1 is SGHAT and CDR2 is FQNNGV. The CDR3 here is CASSLNLRKGDEQFF. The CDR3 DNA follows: TGTGCCAGCAGCTTAAATCTCCGGAAGGGCGATGAGCAGTTCTTC.

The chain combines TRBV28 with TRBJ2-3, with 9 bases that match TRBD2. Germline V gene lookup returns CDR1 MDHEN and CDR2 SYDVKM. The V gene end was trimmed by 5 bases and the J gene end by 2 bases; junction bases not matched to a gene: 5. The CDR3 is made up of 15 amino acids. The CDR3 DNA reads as TGTGCCAGCAGTGCTAGCGGGAAGTACACAGATACGCAGTATTTT. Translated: CASSASGKYTDTQYF.

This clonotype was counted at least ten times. The CDR3 spells CSVLGQGLDEQFF. DNA of the CDR3: TGCAGCGTCCTGGGACAGGGGCTGGATGAGCAGTTCTTC. The V call is TRBV29-1, the J call TRBJ2-1; the match to TRBD1 covers 10 bases. This CDR3 is 13 amino acids long. Germline trimming cut 6 bases from V and 8 bases from J; bases unmatched to any gene: 7. CDR1 is SQVTM, CDR2 ANQGSEA, per germline.

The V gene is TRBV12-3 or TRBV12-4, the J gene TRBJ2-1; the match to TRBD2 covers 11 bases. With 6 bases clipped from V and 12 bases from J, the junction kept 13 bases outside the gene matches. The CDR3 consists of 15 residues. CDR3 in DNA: TGTGCCAGCAGCCAACTAGCGGGGGAATACAACGGGCAGTTCTTC. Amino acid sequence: CASSQLAGEYNGQFF.

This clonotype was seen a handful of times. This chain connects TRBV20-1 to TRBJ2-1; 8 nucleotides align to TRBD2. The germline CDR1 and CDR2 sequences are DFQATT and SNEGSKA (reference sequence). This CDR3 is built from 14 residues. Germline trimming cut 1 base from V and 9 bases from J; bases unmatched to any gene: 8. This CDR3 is CSARVAGGHPEQFF. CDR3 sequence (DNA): TGCAGTGCTAGAGTCGCGGGGGGCCACCCTGAGCAGTTCTTC.

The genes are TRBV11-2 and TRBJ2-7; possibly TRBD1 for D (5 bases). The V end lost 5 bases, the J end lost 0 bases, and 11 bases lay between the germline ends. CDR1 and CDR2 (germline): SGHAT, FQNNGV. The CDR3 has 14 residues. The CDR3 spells CASSRWGYSYEQYF. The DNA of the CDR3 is TGTGCCAGCAGCCGTTGGGGCTACTCCTACGAGCAGTACTTC. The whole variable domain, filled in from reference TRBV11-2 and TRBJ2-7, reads EAGVAQSPRYKIIEKRQSVAFWCNPISGHATLYWYQQILGQGPKLLIQFQNNGVVDDSQLPKDRFSAERLKGVDSTLKIQPAKLEDSAVYLCASSRWGYSYEQYFGPGTRLTVT.

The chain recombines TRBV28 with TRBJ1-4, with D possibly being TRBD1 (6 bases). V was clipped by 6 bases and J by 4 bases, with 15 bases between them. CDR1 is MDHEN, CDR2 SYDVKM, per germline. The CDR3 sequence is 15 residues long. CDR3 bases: TGTGCCAGCAGCTTGGGGGGCTTACTTAATGAAAAACTGTTTTTT. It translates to CASSLGGLLNEKLFF.

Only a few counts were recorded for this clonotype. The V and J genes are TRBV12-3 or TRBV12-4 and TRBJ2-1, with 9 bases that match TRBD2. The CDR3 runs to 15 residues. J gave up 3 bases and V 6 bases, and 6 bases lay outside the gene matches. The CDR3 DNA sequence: TGTGCCAGCAGGCGGGCTAGCGGGGACTACAATGAGCAGTTCTTC. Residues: CASRRASGDYNEQFF.